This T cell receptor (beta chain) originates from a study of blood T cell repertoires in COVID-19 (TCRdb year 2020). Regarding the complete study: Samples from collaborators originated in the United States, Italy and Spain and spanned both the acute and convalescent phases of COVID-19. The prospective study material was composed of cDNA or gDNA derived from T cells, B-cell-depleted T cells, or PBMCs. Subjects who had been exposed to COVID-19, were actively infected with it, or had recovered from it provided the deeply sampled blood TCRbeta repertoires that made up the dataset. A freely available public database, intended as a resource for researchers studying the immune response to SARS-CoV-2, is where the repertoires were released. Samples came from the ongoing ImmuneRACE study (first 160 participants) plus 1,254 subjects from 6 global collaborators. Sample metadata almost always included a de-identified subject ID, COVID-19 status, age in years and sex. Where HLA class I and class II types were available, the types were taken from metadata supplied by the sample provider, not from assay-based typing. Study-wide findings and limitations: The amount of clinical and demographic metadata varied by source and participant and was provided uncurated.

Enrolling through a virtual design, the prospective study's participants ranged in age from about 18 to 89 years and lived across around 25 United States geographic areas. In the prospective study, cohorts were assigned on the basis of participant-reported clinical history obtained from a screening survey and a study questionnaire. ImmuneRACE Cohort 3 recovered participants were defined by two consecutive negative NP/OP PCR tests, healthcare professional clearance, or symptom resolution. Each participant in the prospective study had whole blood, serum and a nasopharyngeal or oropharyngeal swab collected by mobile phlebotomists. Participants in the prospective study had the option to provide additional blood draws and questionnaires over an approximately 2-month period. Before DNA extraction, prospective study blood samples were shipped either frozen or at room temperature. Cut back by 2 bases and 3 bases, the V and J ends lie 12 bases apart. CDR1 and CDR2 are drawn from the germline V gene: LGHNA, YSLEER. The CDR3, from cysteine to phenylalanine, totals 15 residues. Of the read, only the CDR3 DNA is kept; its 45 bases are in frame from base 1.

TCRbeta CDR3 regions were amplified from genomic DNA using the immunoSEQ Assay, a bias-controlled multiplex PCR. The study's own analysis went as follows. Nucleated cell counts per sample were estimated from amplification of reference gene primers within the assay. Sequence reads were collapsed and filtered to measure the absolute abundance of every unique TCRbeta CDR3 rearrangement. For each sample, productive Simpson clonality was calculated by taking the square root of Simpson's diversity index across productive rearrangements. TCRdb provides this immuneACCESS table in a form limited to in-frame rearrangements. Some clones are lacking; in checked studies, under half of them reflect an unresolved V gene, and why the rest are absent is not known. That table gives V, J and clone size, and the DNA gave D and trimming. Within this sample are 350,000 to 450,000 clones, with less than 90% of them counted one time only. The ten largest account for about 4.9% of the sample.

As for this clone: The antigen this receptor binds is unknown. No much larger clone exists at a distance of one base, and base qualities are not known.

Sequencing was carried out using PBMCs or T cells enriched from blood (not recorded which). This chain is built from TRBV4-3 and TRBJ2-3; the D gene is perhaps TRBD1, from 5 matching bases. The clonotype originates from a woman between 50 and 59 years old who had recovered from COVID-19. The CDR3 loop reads CASSQSPQGTDTQYF. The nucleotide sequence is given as TGCGCCAGCAGCCAATCTCCCCAGGGTACAGATACGCAGTATTTT.